The clone carrying this T cell receptor (beta chain) was seen ten or more times. V was cut by 4 bases and J by 6 bases, with 12 bases left in between. Germline CDR1 SGHRS, CDR2 YFSETQ. CDR3 length: 13 residues. These data originate in a study of neurological immune-mediated disorders. The authors obtained over 200 million TCR-beta sequences from 15-18 subjects per sequencing run. Using its own MiXCR run on the 5' RACE reads, TCRdb lists one record per CDR3 protein. This table has about 39,000 distinct CDR3 sequences, just under 7.5% appearing once. Sequenced material: CD4+ T cells from blood. The chain employs TRBV5-1 and TRBJ2-3, with D perhaps matching TRBD2 (6 bases). The receptor comes from a man in his forties or fifties in good health. The CDR3 loop reads CASSQEGLDTQYF. The CDR3 DNA follows: TGCGCCAGCAGCCAGGAGGGTCTGGATACGCAGTATTTT.